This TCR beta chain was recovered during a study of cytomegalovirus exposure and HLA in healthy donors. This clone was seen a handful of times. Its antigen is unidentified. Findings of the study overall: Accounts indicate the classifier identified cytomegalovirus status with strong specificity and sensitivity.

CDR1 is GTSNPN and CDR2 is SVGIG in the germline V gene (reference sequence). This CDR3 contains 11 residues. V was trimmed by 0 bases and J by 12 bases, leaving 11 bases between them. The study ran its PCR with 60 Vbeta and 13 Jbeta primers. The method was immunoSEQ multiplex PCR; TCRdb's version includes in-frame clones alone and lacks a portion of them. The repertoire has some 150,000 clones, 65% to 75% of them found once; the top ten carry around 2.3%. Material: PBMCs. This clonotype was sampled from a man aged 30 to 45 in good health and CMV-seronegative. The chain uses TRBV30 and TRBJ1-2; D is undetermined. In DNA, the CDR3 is TGTGCCTGGAGTGTTAGTGGTTTCGACACCTTC. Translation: CAWSVSGFDTF.